This T cell receptor (beta chain) was sequenced during a study of blood T cell repertoires in COVID-19. Study at large: Donors in the United States, Italy and Spain gave samples during acute or convalescent COVID-19. PBMCs, B-cell-depleted T cells, or T cells provided the cDNA or gDNA that made up the material.

Germline CDR1 reads SGHRS; CDR2 reads YFSETQ. This CDR3 is built from 15 residues. V dropped 1 base and J dropped 5; count of bases not matched to a gene: 7. The authors' processing: Reference gene primers were amplified, and this amplification served to estimate nucleated cell counts. The assay was immunoSEQ multiplex PCR, and TCRdb's table has in-frame clones only and misses some. The DNA gave D and trimming, while V, J and clone size come from that table. The sample shows about 86,000 clones, around four fifths of them seen only once. This TCR derives from a man aged 50 or older with acute or convalescent COVID-19. The sequencing input was peripheral blood. This sequence joins TRBV5-1 and TRBJ2-5, with 8 positions matching TRBD2. The CDR3 sequence: CASSLMGTGGETQYF. For the CDR3, the DNA is TGCGCCAGCAGCTTGATGGGAACGGGAGGGGAGACCCAGTACTTC.